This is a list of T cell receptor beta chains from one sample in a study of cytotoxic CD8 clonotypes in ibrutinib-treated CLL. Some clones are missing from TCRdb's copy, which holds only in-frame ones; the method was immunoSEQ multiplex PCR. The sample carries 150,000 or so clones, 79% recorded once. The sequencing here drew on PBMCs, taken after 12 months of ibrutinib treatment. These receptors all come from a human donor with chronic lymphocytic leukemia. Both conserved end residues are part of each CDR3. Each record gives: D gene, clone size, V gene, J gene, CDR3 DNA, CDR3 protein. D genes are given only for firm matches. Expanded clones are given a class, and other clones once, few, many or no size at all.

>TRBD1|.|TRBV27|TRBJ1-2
TGTGCCAGCAGCAAACAGGGGGCGAGGGTTAACTATGGCTACACCTTC
CASSKQGARVNYGYTF
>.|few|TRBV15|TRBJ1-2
TGTGCCACCAGCGGACTAAAATATGGCTACACCTTC
CATSGLKYGYTF
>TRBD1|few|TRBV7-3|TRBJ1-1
TGTGCCAGCAGCGCAACAGGGGGCAGGGGCAACACTGAAGCTTTCTTT
CASSATGGRGNTEAFF
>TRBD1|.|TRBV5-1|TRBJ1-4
TGCGCCAGCAGCGTGGGACAGGGCGGTGAAAAACTGTTTTTT
CASSVGQGGEKLFF
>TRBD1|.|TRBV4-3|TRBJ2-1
TGCGCCAGCAGCCAAGGGGACAGAAGCGAGGATGAGCAGTTCTTC
CASSQGDRSEDEQFF
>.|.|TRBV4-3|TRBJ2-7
TGCGCCAGCAGCCAAGAGAGCGGACGGTTGGAGCAGTACTTC
CASSQESGRLEQYF
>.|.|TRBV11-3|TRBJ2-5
TGTGCCAGCAGCTCTCAGGGATACGCTGAGACCCAGTACTTC
CASSSQGYAETQYF
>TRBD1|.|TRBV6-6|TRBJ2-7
TGTGCCAGCAGTTATGGGACAGGGGGCTCCAACGAGCAGTACTTC
CASSYGTGGSNEQYF
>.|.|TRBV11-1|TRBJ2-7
TGTGCCAGCAGCCAGGCCTTCTCGCACTTCTACGAGCAGTACTTC
CASSQAFSHFYEQYF
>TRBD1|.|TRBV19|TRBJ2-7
TGTGCCAGTAGTCTTCGACAGGGGGCGAGAGAGCAGTACTTC
CASSLRQGAREQYF
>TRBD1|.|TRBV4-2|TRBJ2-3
TGTGCCAGCAGAACAGGGACAGGGGGCCAAACAGATACGCAGTATTTT
CASRTGTGGQTDTQYF
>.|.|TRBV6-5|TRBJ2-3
TGTGCCAGCAATAAGAGGGGGGCGGATACGCAGTATTTT
CASNKRGADTQYF
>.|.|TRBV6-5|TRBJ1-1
TGTGCCAGCAGCATTGGACAGACTGAAGCTTTCTTT
CASSIGQTEAFF
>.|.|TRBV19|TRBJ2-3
TGTGCCAGTAGTTCAACGTGGACAGATACGCAGTATTTT
CASSSTWTDTQYF
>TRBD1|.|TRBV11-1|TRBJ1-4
TGTGCCAGCAGCGCGGACAGGGGGGGCGAAAAACTGTTTTTT
CASSADRGGEKLFF
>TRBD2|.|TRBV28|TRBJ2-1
TGTGCCAGCAGTCCATGGACTAGCGTCCACAATGAGCAGTTCTTC
CASSPWTSVHNEQFF
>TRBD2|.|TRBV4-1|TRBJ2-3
TGCGCCAGCAGCCAAGATCTGGTAGCGGGAGAAGTAGATACGCAGTATTTT
CASSQDLVAGEVDTQYF
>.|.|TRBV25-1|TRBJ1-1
TGTGCCAGCAAAACGATGAACACTGAAGCTTTCTTT
CASKTMNTEAFF
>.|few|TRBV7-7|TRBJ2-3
TGTGCTAGCAGCTTACAGGGAACAGATACGCAGTATTTT
CASSLQGTDTQYF
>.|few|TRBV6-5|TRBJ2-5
TGTGCCAGCAGTTACTCTGAGGAGACCCAGTACTTC
CASSYSEETQYF
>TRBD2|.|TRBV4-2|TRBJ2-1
TGTGCCAGCAGCTACGGGACTAGCGGGAGGGGGTACAATGAGCAGTTCTTC
CASSYGTSGRGYNEQFF
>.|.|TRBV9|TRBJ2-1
TGTGCCAGCAGCGTAGACGACGGGAGAAAAAGTGAGCAGTTCTTC
CASSVDDGRKSEQFF
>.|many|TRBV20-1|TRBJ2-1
TGCAGTGCCCCCTTCATCAATGAGCAGTTCTTC
CSAPFINEQFF
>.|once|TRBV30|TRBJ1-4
TGTGCCTGGAGTGCGAGACATCGGAATGAAAAACTGTTTTTT
CAWSARHRNEKLFF
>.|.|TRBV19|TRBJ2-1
TGTGCCAGTAGTATAGCGCGCGACAATGAGCAGTTCTTC
CASSIARDNEQFF
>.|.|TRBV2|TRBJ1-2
TGTGCCAGCAGTGATCAGGGCGGTAACTATGGCTACACCTTC
CASSDQGGNYGYTF
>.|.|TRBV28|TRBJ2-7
TGTGCCAGCAGTTTACTTTCCAGCTACAGATACGAGCAGTACTTC
CASSLLSSYRYEQYF
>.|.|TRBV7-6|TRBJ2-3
TGTGCCAGCAGCCCAAGCGGCCATGAAGATACGCAGTATTTT
CASSPSGHEDTQYF
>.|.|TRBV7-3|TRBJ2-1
TGTGCCAGCAGCTTAATTGGGGGGATCTACAATGAGCAGTTCTTC
CASSLIGGIYNEQFF
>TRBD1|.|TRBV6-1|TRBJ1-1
TGTGCCAGCAGTGCAGACAGGGGGAACACTGAAGCTTTCTTT
CASSADRGNTEAFF
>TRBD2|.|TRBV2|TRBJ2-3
TGTGCCAGCAGTGGACAGTCAACTAGCGCAGATACGCAGTATTTT
CASSGQSTSADTQYF